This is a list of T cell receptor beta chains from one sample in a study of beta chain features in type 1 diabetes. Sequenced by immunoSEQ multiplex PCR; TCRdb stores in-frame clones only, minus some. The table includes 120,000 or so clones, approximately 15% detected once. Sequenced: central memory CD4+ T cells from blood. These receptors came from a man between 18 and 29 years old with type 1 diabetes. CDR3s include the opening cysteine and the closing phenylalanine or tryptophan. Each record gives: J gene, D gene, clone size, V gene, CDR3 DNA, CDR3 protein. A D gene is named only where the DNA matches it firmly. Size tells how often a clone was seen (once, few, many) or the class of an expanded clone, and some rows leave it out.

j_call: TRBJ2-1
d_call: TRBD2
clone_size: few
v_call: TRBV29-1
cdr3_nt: TGCAGCGTTGAAAGCGGGCTAGCGGGAGACTACAATGAGCAGTTCTTC
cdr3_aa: CSVESGLAGDYNEQFF

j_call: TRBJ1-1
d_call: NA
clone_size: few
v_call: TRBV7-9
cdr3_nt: TGTGCCAGCAGCTACACAGCGGAAGCTTTCTTT
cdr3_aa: CASSYTAEAFF

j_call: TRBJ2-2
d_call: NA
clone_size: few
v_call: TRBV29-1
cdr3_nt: TGCAGCGTTGAGCCCCGAGGGGACACCGGGGAGCTGTTTTTT
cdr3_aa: CSVEPRGDTGELFF

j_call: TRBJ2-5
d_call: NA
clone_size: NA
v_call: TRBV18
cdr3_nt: TGTGCCAGCTCACTCACACAAGAGACCCAGTACTTC
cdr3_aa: CASSLTQETQYF

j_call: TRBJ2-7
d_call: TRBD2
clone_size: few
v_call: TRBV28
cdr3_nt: TGTGCCAGCAGTCATCGGACTAGATCCGACGAGCAGTACTTC
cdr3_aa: CASSHRTRSDEQYF

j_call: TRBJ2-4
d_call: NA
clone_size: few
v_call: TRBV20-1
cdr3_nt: TGCAGTGCTAGGGGCAAAAACATTCAGTACTTC
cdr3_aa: CSARGKNIQYF

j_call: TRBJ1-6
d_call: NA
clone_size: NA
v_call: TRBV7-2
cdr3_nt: TGTGCCAGCAGCCCCCCGGGAAATTCACCCCTCCACTTT
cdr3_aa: CASSPPGNSPLHF

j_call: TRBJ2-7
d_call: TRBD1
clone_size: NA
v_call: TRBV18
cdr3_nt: TGTGCCAGCTCTAATCCCGGGACAGGGGTCTACGAGCAGTACTTC
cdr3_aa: CASSNPGTGVYEQYF

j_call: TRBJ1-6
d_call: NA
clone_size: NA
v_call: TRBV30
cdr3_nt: TGTGCCTGGAGTCAGGGGATGGCTTCCCCCCTCCACTTT
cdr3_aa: CAWSQGMASPLHF

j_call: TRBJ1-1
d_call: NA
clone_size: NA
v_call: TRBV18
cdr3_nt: TGTGCCAGCTCACCCAATGGGGGAGACACTGAAGCTTTCTTT
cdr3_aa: CASSPNGGDTEAFF

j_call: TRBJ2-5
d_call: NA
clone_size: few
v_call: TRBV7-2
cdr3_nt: TGTGCCAGCAGCTTAGAGAAGTCAGGACTCCCGTACTTC
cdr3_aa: CASSLEKSGLPYF

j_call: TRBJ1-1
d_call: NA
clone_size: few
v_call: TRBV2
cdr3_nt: TGTGCCAGCGGGGAGGGGGAGATGAACACTGAAGCTTTCTTT
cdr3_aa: CASGEGEMNTEAFF

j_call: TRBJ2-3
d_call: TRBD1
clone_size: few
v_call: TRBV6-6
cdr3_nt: TGTGCCAGCAACCCATCCCCGGGACAGAGCACAGATACGCAGTATTTT
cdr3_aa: CASNPSPGQSTDTQYF

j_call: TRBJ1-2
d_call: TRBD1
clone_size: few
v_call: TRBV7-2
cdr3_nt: TGTGCCAGCAGCGCCGGACAGGTCCTGGGAGGCTACACCTTC
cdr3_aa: CASSAGQVLGGYTF

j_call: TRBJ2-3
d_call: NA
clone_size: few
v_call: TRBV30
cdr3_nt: TGTGCCTGGAGTGTGGGGCTTGGAGATACGCAGTATTTT
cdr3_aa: CAWSVGLGDTQYF

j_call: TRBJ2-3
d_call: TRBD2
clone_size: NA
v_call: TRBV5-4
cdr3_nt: TGTGCCAGCAGACGTAGCGGGGGGAAAGATACGCAGTATTTT
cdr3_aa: CASRRSGGKDTQYF

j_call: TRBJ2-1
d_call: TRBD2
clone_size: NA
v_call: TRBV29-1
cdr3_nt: TGCAGCGTACAAAGCCTACTAGCGCTTACCTACAATGAGCAGTTCTTC
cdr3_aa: CSVQSLLALTYNEQFF

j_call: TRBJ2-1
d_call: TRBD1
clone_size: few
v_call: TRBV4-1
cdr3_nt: TGTGCCAGCAGCCAGGACAGGGAACGGGGTGAGCAGTTCTTC
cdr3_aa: CASSQDRERGEQFF

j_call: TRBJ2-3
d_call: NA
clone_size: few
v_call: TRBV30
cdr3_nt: TGTGCCGGGACCGCGGCTTTGGATACGCAGTATTTT
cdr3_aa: CAGTAALDTQYF

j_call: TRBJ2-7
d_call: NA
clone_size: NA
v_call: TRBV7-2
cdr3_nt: TGTGCCAGCAGCTTAGTGAGGACAGCATCCTACGAGCAGTACTTC
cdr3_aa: CASSLVRTASYEQYF

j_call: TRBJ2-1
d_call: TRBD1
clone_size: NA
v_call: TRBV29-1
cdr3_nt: TGCAGCGTCGTAACGGGACAGGGTTACAATGAGCAGTTCTTC
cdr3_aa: CSVVTGQGYNEQFF

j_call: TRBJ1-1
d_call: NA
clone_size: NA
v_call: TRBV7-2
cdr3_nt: TGTGCCAGCAGCGAGTACACTGAAGCTTTCTTT
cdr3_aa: CASSEYTEAFF

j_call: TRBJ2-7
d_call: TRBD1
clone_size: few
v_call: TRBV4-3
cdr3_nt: TGCGCCAGCAGCCACGGACAGGGTAGCTACGAGCAGTACTTC
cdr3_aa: CASSHGQGSYEQYF